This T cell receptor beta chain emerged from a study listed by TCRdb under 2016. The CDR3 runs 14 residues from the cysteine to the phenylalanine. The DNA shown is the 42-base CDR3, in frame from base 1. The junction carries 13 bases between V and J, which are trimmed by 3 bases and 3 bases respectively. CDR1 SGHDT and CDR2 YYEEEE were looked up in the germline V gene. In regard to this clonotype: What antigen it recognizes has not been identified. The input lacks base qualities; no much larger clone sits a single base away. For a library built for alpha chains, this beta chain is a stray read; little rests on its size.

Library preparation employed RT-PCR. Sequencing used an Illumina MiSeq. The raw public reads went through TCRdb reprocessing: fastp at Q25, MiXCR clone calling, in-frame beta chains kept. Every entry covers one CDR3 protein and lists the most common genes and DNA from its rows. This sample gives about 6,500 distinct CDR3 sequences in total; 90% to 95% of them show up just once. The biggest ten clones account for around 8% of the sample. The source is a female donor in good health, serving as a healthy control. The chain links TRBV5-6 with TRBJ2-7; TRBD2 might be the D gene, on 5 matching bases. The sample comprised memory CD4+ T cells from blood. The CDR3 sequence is CASSWRPGNYEQYF. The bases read TGTGCCAGCAGCTGGAGGCCGGGGAACTACGAGCAGTACTTC. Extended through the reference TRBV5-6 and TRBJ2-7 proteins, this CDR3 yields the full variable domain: DAGVTQSPTHLIKTRGQQVTLRCSPKSGHDTVSWYQQALGQGPQFIFQYYEEEERQRGNFPDRFSGHQFPNYSSELNVNALLLGDSALYLCASSWRPGNYEQYFGPGTRLTVT.